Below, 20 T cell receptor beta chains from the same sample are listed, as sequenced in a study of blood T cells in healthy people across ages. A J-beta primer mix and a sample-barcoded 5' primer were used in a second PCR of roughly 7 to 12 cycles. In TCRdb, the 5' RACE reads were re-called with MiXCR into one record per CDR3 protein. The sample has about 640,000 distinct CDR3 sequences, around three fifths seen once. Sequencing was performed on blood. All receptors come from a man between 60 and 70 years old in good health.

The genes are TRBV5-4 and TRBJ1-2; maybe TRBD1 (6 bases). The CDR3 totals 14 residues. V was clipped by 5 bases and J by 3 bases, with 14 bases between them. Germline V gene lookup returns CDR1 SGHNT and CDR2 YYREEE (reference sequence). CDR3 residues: CASSVTGGYYGYTF. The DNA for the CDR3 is TGTGCCAGCAGTGTGACTGGGGGCTACTATGGCTACACCTTC.

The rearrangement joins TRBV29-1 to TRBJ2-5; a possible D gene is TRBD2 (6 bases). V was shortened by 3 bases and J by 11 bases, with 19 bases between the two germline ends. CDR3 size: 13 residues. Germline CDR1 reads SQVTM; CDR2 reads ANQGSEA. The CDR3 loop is CSVDPTSYNEQYF. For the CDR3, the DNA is TGCAGCGTTGACCCGACTAGTTACAATGAGCAGTACTTC.

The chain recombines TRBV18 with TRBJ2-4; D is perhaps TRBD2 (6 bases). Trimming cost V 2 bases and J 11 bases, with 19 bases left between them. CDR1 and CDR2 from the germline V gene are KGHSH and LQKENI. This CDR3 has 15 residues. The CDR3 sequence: CASSPSSLRGALQYF. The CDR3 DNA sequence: TGTGCCAGCTCACCATCTTCCCTCCGCGGGGCCCTTCAGTACTTC.

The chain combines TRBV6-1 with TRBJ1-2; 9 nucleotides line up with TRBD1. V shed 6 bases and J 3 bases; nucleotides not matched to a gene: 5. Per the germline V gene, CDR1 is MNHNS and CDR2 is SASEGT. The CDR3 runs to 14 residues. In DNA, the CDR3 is TGTGCCAGCAGGAGGACAGGGGAGGACTATGGCTACACCTTC. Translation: CASRRTGEDYGYTF.

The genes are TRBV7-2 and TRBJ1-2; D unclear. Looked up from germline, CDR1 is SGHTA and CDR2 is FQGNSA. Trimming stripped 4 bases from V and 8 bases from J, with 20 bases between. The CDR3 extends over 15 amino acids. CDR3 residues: CASSSQAETSRGYTF. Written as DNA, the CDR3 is TGTGCCAGCAGCTCGCAGGCCGAGACCTCGCGGGGCTACACCTTC.

CDR3: CASSQAPTEAKNIQYF. The CDR3 DNA reads TGTGCCAGCAGCCAAGCTCCTACCGAAGCCAAAAACATTCAGTACTTC. This chain links TRBV4-2 with TRBJ2-4, with D uncertain. V was shortened by 1 base and J by 0 bases, with 10 bases between the two germline ends. Germline loops: CDR1 LGHNA, CDR2 YNFKEQ. The CDR3 is 16 residues long.

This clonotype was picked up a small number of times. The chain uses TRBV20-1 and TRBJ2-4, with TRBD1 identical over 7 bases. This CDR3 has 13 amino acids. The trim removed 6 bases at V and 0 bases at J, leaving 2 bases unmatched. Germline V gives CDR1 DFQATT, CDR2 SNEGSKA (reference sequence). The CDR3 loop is CSATGVAKNIQYF. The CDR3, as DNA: TGCAGTGCAACAGGGGTAGCCAAAAACATTCAGTACTTC.

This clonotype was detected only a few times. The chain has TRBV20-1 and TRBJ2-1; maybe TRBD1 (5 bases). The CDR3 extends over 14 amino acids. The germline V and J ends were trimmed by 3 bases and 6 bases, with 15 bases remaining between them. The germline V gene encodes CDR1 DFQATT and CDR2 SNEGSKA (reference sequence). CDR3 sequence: CSARKRQNFNEQFF. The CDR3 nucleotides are TGCAGTGCTAGGAAACGACAGAATTTCAATGAGCAGTTCTTC.

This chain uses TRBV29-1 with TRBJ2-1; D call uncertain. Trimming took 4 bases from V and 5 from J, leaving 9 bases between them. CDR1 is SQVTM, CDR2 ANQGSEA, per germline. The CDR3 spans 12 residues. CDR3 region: CSVGRTDNEQFF. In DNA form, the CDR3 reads TGCAGCGTTGGTCGGACGGACAATGAGCAGTTCTTC.

CDR3: CAISEWQADTEAFF. The CDR3, as DNA: TGTGCCATCAGTGAGTGGCAGGCTGACACTGAAGCTTTCTTT. The gene calls are TRBV10-3 and TRBJ1-1; no clear D gene. CDR3 length equals 14 residues. V was trimmed by 1 base and J by 3 bases, leaving 9 bases between them. Germline assignment: CDR1 ENHRY and CDR2 SYGVKD.

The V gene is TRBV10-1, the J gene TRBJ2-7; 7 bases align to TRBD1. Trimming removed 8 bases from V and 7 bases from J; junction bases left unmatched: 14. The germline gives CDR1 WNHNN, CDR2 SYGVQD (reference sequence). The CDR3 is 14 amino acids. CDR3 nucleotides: TGCGCCAGCGACAGGGACAGAGCCTACGAAGAGCAGTACTTC. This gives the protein CASDRDRAYEEQYF.

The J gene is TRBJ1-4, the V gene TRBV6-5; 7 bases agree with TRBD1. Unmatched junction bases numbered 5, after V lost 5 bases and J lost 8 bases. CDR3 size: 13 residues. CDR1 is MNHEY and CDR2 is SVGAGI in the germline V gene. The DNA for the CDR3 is TGTGCCAGCAGTGGGACAGTTTCGGAAAAACTGTTTTTT. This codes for CASSGTVSEKLFF.

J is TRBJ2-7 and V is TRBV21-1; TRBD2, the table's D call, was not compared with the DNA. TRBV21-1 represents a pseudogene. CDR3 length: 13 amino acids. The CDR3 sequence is CTSSQYGSYEQYF. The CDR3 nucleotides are TGTACCAGCAGCCAGTACGGGAGCTACGAGCAGTACTTC.

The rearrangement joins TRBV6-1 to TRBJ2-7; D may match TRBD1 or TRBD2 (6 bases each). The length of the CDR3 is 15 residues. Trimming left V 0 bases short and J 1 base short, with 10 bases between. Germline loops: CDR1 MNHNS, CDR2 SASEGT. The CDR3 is CASSEAGGKSYEQYF. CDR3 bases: TGTGCCAGCAGTGAAGCGGGGGGCAAGTCCTACGAGCAGTACTTC.

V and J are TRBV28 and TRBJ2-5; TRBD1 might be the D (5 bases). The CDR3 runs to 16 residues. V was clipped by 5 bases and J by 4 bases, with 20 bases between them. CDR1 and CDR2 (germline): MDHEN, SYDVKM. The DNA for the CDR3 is TGTGCCAGCAGTCCGAAAATCCCCAGGGTGGTAGAGACCCAGTACTTC. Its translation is CASSPKIPRVVETQYF.

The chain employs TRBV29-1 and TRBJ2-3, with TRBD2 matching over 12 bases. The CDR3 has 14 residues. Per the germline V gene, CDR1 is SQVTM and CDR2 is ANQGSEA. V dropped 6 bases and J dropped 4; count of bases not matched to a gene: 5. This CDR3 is CSVTGTSGPDTQYF. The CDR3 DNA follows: TGCAGCGTAACCGGGACTAGCGGGCCAGATACGCAGTATTTT.

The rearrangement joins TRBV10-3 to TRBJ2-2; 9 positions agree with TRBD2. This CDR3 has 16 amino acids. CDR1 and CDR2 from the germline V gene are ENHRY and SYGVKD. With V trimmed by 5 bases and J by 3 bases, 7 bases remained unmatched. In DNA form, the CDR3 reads TGTGCCATCAGTCTTAGCGGGGGCATTCACACCGGGGAGCTGTTTTTT. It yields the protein CAISLSGGIHTGELFF.

In nucleotides, the CDR3 is TGTGCCAGCAGTTTATCGCCCGGGGTGGGAGAGACCCAGTACTTC. It yields the protein CASSLSPGVGETQYF. V gene TRBV28 combines with J gene TRBJ2-5; TRBD2 might be the D (5 bases). CDR1 is MDHEN and CDR2 is SYDVKM in the germline V gene. Trimming left V 1 base short and J 4 bases short, with 13 bases between. The CDR3 sequence is 15 residues long.

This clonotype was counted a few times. The CDR3 region is CASAPDPGAGYTF. DNA of the CDR3: TGTGCTAGTGCCCCCGACCCCGGGGCGGGCTACACCTTC. V is TRBV12-5 and J is TRBJ1-2; possibly TRBD1 for D (5 bases). This CDR3 has 13 residues. Germline CDR1 is LGHNT and CDR2 is FRNRAP. V was cut by 7 bases and J by 8 bases, with 17 bases left in between.

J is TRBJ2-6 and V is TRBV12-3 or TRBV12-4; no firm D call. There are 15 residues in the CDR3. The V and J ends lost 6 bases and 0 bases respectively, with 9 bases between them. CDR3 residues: CASSPAISGANVLTF. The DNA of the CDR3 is TGTGCCAGCAGCCCGGCCATCTCTGGGGCCAACGTCCTGACTTTC.